Listed below are T cell receptor beta chains from one sample, sequenced in a study of beta chain features in type 1 diabetes. Only in-frame clones appear in the TCRdb table, and some are missing; sequencing was by immunoSEQ multiplex PCR. The data contain a few hundred thousand clones, about 30% of them singletons. Sequencing input: central memory CD4+ T cells from blood. These receptors came from a man aged 25 to 40 in good health. CDR3s include the opening cysteine and the closing phenylalanine or tryptophan. A D gene is named only where the DNA matches it firmly. Only some rows state a clone size, as once, few, many or a class for expanded clones.

v_call	d_call	clone_size	j_call	cdr3_nt	cdr3_aa
TRBV25-1	.	few	TRBJ2-1	TGTGCCAGCAGTGCGGCAGGGTCAGAGGATGAGCAGTTCTTC	CASSAAGSEDEQFF
TRBV4-1	.	.	TRBJ2-7	TGCGCCAGCAGCCATTTACAGAGCTCCTACGAGCAGTACTTC	CASSHLQSSYEQYF
TRBV5-1	TRBD2	few	TRBJ2-2	TGCGCCAGCGTTCCGGGACTAGCGGTTAACACCGGGGAGCTGTTTTTT	CASVPGLAVNTGELFF
TRBV5-5	.	many	TRBJ2-1	TGTGCCAGCAGCACCGGGCCAGACAATGAGCAGTTCTTC	CASSTGPDNEQFF
TRBV27	.	.	TRBJ2-7	TGTGCCAGCAGTTCACCGGGACAAGAAGACTACGAGCAGTACTTC	CASSSPGQEDYEQYF
TRBV30	.	few	TRBJ2-2	TGTGCCTGGAGTGTATGGCACAGCGCGAACACCGGGGAGCTGTTTTTT	CAWSVWHSANTGELFF
TRBV30	.	.	TRBJ2-4	TGTGCCTGGGGGGCCCAAAACATTCAGTACTTC	CAWGAQNIQYF
TRBV27	.	.	TRBJ2-1	TGTGCCAGCAGTCCCAGGGAGTCGAAAAACAATGAGCAGTTCTTC	CASSPRESKNNEQFF
TRBV2	.	few	TRBJ2-2	TGTGCCAGCAGTGAAAGTTACACCGGGGAGCTGTTTTTT	CASSESYTGELFF
TRBV30	TRBD1	.	TRBJ2-7	TGTGCCTGGAGTGAACAGGGGGCGACCTACGAGCAGTACTTC	CAWSEQGATYEQYF
TRBV2	TRBD2	.	TRBJ2-1	TGTGCCAGCAACCCTCCGGGACTAGGGGGTGGAGAGCAGTTCTTC	CASNPPGLGGGEQFF
TRBV27	.	.	TRBJ2-1	TGTGCCAGCAGTTTACGGGACATCATTTACAATGAGCAGTTCTTC	CASSLRDIIYNEQFF
TRBV9	.	few	TRBJ1-5	TGTGCCAGCAGCGTGGGAGGGGATAGCAATCAGCCCCAGCATTTT	CASSVGGDSNQPQHF
TRBV4-3	TRBD1	.	TRBJ2-3	TGCGCCAGCAGCCAAGAGGGACAGAAAACAGATACGCAGTATTTT	CASSQEGQKTDTQYF
TRBV19	.	few	TRBJ2-2	TGTGCCAGTAGTATGAGGGAAACCGGGGAGCTGTTTTTT	CASSMRETGELFF
TRBV30	.	.	TRBJ2-7	TGTGCCTGGAGTGCCTACAATGTGCACGAGCAGTACTTC	CAWSAYNVHEQYF
TRBV30	.	.	TRBJ1-1	TGTGCCTGGAGTAACGGAAACACTGAAGCTTTCTTT	CAWSNGNTEAFF
TRBV7-9	.	.	TRBJ1-2	TGTGCCAGCAGCTTAGGGTGGGGAGACTCCTATGGCTACACCTTC	CASSLGWGDSYGYTF
TRBV29-1	.	.	TRBJ1-1	TGCAGCGTGGTTCGGGGGGCCACTGAAGCTTTCTTT	CSVVRGATEAFF
TRBV29-1	.	few	TRBJ2-5	TGCAGCGTTGTTGACGGCTCCCGAGAGACCCAGTACTTC	CSVVDGSRETQYF
TRBV7-6	.	many	TRBJ2-5	TGTGCCAGCAACCCGGGACATACTCAAGTGGCCCAGTACTTC	CASNPGHTQVAQYF
TRBV7-6	.	once	TRBJ2-5	TGTGCCAGCAGCTTAGGAGGGGGGCTGTTAGAGACCCAGTACTTC	CASSLGGGLLETQYF
TRBV2	.	.	TRBJ2-5	TGTGCCAGCAGGCCGGGACGGGCCGTACAGACCCAGTACTTC	CASRPGRAVQTQYF
TRBV11-2	TRBD2	.	TRBJ2-3	TGTGCCAGCAGCTTCGGTAGCGGGAGGGCAGATACGCAGTATTTT	CASSFGSGRADTQYF
TRBV14	.	many	TRBJ1-6	TGTGCCAGCAGCCTGGAATCGTCCTATAATTCACCCCTCCACTTT	CASSLESSYNSPLHF
TRBV6-1	.	.	TRBJ2-6	TGTGCCAGCAGTGAAGTCCACACCGTCCTGACTTTC	CASSEVHTVLTF
TRBV6-5	.	.	TRBJ2-7	TGTGCCAGCCGACGTGGCCTCTCCTACGAGCAGTACTTC	CASRRGLSYEQYF
TRBV6-6	.	few	TRBJ1-5	TGTGCCAGCAGTTACGGGGGGCTGGGCAATCAGCCCCAGCATTTT	CASSYGGLGNQPQHF
TRBV7-2	.	.	TRBJ2-1	TGTGCCAGCAGCTTATACGGGGAGTACAATGAGCAGTTCTTC	CASSLYGEYNEQFF
TRBV19	.	.	TRBJ2-1	TGTGCCAGTAGATTAAACGGTGAGCAGTTCTTC	CASRLNGEQFF
TRBV7-2	.	few	TRBJ1-2	TGTGCCAGCAGCTTAACAACAGGCGCATATGGCTACACCTTC	CASSLTTGAYGYTF
TRBV5-1	.	.	TRBJ1-5	TGCGCCAGCAGCTTGGGAGGAAACGGTCAGCCCCAGCATTTT	CASSLGGNGQPQHF
TRBV7-9	TRBD1	.	TRBJ1-2	TGTGCCAGCAGCCCGGACAGGGAGGAATATGGCTACACCTTC	CASSPDREEYGYTF
TRBV30	TRBD2	.	TRBJ2-5	TGTGCCTGGAGTGCCGGGACTACCCACCAAGAGACCCAGTACTTC	CAWSAGTTHQETQYF
TRBV9	.	.	TRBJ2-5	TGTGCCAGCAGCTTCGGGGATCAAGAGACCCAGTACTTC	CASSFGDQETQYF
TRBV30	.	few	TRBJ1-5	TGTGCCTGGAGTGTAGGGCAGAGTAGCAATCAGCCCCAGCATTTT	CAWSVGQSSNQPQHF
TRBV27	.	.	TRBJ1-1	TGTGCCAGCAGCAGAGCGGGCACTGAAGCTTTCTTT	CASSRAGTEAFF
TRBV2	TRBD1	few	TRBJ1-6	TGTGCCAGCAGGGCACGACAGGGCGATAATTCACCCCTCCACTTT	CASRARQGDNSPLHF
TRBV11-3	.	many	TRBJ2-1	TGTGCCAGCAGCCCTGGGGGGCGCTTCGGGAGGAATGAGCAGTTCTTC	CASSPGGRFGRNEQFF
TRBV29-1	.	few	TRBJ2-3	TGCAGCGGCGGACAGGGCGGGGGATCAGATACGCAGTATTTT	CSGGQGGGSDTQYF
TRBV14	.	.	TRBJ1-6	TGTGCCAGCAGCCAAGTCGGTAATTCACCCCTCCACTTT	CASSQVGNSPLHF
TRBV2	.	.	TRBJ2-1	TGTGCCAGCAGCCGGGACCAGCCGACTGAGCAGTTCTTC	CASSRDQPTEQFF
TRBV2	TRBD1	few	TRBJ2-7	TGTGCCAGCAGTGAAAGTTCAGGGGGAAGGGGCGAGCAGTACTTC	CASSESSGGRGEQYF
TRBV29-1	TRBD2	many	TRBJ2-7	TGCAGCGTAGCGGGAACTACCTACGAGCAGTACTTC	CSVAGTTYEQYF
TRBV7-2	.	few	TRBJ2-3	TGTGCCAGCAGCCGGTACGGGGATACGCAGTATTTT	CASSRYGDTQYF
TRBV29-1	TRBD1	many	TRBJ2-3	TGCAGCGGGAACAGGGGGCCGGATACGCAGTATTTT	CSGNRGPDTQYF
TRBV18	.	.	TRBJ2-1	TGTGCCAGCTCACTTGGGCCCAGCAATGAGCAGTTCTTC	CASSLGPSNEQFF
TRBV2	.	.	TRBJ2-1	TGTGCCAGCAGTGAAGACGGGTACAATGAGCAGTTCTTC	CASSEDGYNEQFF